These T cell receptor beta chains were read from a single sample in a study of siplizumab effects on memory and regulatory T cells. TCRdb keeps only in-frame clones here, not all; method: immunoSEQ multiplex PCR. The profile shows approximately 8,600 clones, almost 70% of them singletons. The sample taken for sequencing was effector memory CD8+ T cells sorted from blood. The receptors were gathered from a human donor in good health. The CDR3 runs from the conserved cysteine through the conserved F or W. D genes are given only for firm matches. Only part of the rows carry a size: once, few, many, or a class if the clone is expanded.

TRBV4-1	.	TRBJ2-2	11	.	CASKGTGELFF	TGCGCCAGCAAAGGCACCGGGGAGCTGTTTTTT
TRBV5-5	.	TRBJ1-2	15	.	CASSSVRQGSYGYTF	TGTGCCAGCAGCTCGGTCAGGCAGGGATCCTATGGCTACACCTTC
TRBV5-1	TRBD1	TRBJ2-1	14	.	CASSSTGGYNEQFF	TGCGCCAGCAGCTCGACAGGGGGCTACAATGAGCAGTTCTTC
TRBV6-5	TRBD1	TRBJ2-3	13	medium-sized	CASRRDREATQYF	TGTGCCAGCAGACGGGACAGGGAGGCTACGCAGTATTTT
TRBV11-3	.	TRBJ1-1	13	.	CASSLNRNTEAFF	TGTGCCAGCAGCTTAAATAGGAACACTGAAGCTTTCTTT
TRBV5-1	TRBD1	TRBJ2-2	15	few	CASFKQGADTGELFF	TGCGCCAGCTTCAAACAGGGGGCGGACACCGGGGAGCTGTTTTTT
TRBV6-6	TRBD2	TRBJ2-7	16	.	CASSYLGTSGDYEQYF	TGTGCCAGCAGTTACTTAGGGACTAGCGGGGACTACGAGCAGTACTTC
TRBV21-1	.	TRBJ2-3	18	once	CASSKPGGSRGYTDTQYF	TGTGCCAGCAGCAAACCTGGCGGGAGTAGAGGTTACACAGATACGCAGTATTTT
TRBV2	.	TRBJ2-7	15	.	CASSEGPGPFNEQYF	TGTGCCAGCAGTGAAGGCCCGGGACCCTTTAATGAGCAGTACTTC
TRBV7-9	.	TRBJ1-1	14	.	CASSLSRLNTEAFF	TGTGCCAGCAGCTTAAGCCGTTTGAACACTGAAGCTTTCTTT
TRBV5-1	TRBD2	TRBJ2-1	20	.	CASSLFGTSGRTLPYNEQFF	TGCGCCAGCAGCTTGTTCGGGACTAGCGGGAGAACCCTACCCTACAATGAGCAGTTCTTC
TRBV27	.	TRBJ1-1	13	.	CASSSSTSPVAFF	TGTGCCAGCAGTTCATCCACATCCCCAGTAGCTTTCTTT
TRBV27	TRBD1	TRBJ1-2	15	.	CASSFVPGGSGGYTF	TGTGCCAGCAGTTTTGTCCCAGGGGGCTCCGGAGGCTACACCTTC
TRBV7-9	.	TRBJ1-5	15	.	CASSLNREGNQPQHF	TGTGCCAGCAGCCTCAACCGGGAGGGCAATCAGCCCCAGCATTTT
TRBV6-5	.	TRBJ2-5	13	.	CASSYNSRETQYF	TGTGCCAGCAGTTACAATTCTCGTGAGACCCAGTACTTC
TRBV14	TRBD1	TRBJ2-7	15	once	CASSQYQGAFDEQYF	TGTGCCAGCAGCCAATATCAGGGGGCCTTCGACGAGCAGTACTTC
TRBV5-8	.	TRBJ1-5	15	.	CASSPLRGSNQPQHF	TGTGCCAGCAGCCCACTGCGGGGGAGCAATCAGCCCCAGCATTTT
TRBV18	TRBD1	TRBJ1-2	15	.	CASSPAGQGPYGYTF	TGTGCCAGCTCACCAGCGGGACAGGGCCCCTATGGCTACACCTTC
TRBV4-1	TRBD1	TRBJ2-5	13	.	CASSLGQEETQYF	TGCGCCAGCAGCCTGGGACAGGAAGAGACCCAGTACTTC
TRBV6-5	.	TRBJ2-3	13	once	CASSYDSTDTQYF	TGTGCCAGCAGTTACGACAGCACAGATACGCAGTATTTT
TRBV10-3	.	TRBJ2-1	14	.	CAISERGPNNEQFF	TGTGCCATCAGTGAGAGGGGACCAAATAATGAGCAGTTCTTC
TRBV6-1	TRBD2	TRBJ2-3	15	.	CASSELAGGPDTQYF	TGTGCCAGCAGTGAACTAGCGGGAGGGCCAGATACGCAGTATTTT
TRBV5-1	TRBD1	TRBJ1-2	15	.	CASRPGTGRNYGYTF	TGCGCCAGCAGGCCAGGGACAGGGAGAAACTATGGCTACACCTTC
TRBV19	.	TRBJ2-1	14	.	CATRRGGGYNEQFF	TGTGCCACTAGGAGAGGGGGGGGATACAATGAGCAGTTCTTC
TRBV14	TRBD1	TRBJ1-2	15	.	CASSYSAGTAYGYTF	TGTGCCAGCAGCTACAGCGCCGGGACAGCTTATGGCTACACCTTC
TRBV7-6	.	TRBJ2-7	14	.	CASSRGTGSYEQYF	TGTGCCAGCAGCCGCGGGACTGGATCCTACGAGCAGTACTTC
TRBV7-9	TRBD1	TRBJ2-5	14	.	CASSFMQGAQTQYF	TGTGCCAGCAGTTTCATGCAGGGGGCTCAGACCCAGTACTTC
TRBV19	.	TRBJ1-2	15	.	CASSISLGVFEGYTF	TGTGCCAGTAGTATTTCTCTCGGGGTTTTCGAAGGCTACACCTTC
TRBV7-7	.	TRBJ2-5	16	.	CASSLRQGSYQETQYF	TGTGCCAGCAGCTTGCGGCAGGGGTCGTACCAAGAGACCCAGTACTTC
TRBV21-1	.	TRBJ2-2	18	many	CASSKVLSGRADTGELFF	TGTGCCAGCAGCAAAGTTCTAAGCGGGAGGGCGGACACCGGGGAGCTGTTTTTT
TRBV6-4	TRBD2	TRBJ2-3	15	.	CASSDLAGSSDTQYF	TGTGCCAGCAGTGACCTAGCGGGGTCCTCAGATACGCAGTATTTT
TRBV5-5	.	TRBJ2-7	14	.	CASSLGTAYYEQYF	TGTGCCAGCAGCTTGGGAACAGCCTACTACGAGCAGTACTTC
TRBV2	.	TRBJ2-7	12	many	CASKNGGEEQYF	TGTGCCAGCAAGAACGGGGGTGAAGAGCAGTACTTC
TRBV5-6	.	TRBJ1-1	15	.	CASSFGGRMNTEAFF	TGTGCCAGCAGCTTCGGGGGGCGTATGAACACTGAAGCTTTCTTT
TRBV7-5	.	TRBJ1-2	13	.	CASSLGQVHGYTF	TGTGCCAGCAGCTTGGGACAGGTCCATGGCTACACCTTC
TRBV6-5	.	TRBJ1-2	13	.	CASSDGEVNGYTF	TGTGCCAGCAGTGATGGGGAGGTGAACGGCTACACCTTC
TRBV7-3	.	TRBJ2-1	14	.	CASSLGGSHNEQFF	TGTGCCAGCAGCTTAGGGGGATCCCACAATGAGCAGTTCTTC
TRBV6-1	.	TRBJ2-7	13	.	CAGGRLPEDEQYF	TGTGCCGGGGGACGGCTTCCAGAGGACGAGCAGTACTTC
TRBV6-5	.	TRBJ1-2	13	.	CASSEQFSYGYTF	TGTGCCAGCAGCGAACAGTTCTCGTATGGCTACACCTTC
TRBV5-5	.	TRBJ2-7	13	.	CASSSGTLYEQYF	TGTGCCAGCAGCTCCGGGACACTCTACGAGCAGTACTTC
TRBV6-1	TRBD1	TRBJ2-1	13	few	CAISDRAHNEQFF	TGTGCCATCTCCGACAGGGCCCACAATGAGCAGTTCTTC
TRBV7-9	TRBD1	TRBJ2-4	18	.	CASSLEDRGGFLLNIQYF	TGTGCCAGCAGCTTAGAGGACAGGGGAGGATTCCTCCTAAACATTCAGTACTTC
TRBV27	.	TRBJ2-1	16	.	CASRPFLGTENNEQFF	TGTGCCAGCAGGCCCTTCCTAGGAACTGAGAACAATGAGCAGTTCTTC
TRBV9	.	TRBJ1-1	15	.	CASSVVSQGDTEAFF	TGTGCCAGCAGCGTAGTTTCACAGGGCGACACTGAAGCTTTCTTT
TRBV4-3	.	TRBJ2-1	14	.	CASSTPPQYNEQFF	TGCGCCAGCAGCACCCCCCCGCAGTACAATGAGCAGTTCTTC
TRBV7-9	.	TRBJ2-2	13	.	CASSLGGVGELFF	TGTGCCAGCAGCTTAGGAGGAGTCGGGGAGCTGTTTTTT
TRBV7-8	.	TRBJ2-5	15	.	CASSLGLGAPETQYF	TGTGCCAGCAGCTTGGGGCTCGGTGCTCCAGAGACCCAGTACTTC
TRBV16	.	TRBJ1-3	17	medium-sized	CASSQYNAGASGNTIYF	TGTGCCAGCAGCCAATACAACGCCGGGGCCTCTGGAAACACCATATATTTT
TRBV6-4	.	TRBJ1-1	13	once	CASRESENTEAFF	TGTGCCAGCAGGGAATCTGAAAACACTGAAGCTTTCTTT
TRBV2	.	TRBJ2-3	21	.	CASRVSSGGEDRVRSTDTQYF	TGTGCCAGCAGAGTTAGCTCCGGGGGCGAGGATCGGGTGCGGAGCACAGATACGCAGTATTTT
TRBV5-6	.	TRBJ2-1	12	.	CASSLTVGEQFF	TGTGCCAGCAGCTTGACTGTTGGTGAGCAGTTCTTC
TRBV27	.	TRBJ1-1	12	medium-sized	CASSFPGAEAFF	TGTGCCAGCAGTTTCCCCGGGGCTGAAGCTTTCTTT
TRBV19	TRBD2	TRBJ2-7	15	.	CASSTGGTVTIEQYF	TGTGCCAGTAGTACGGGAGGGACGGTCACCATCGAGCAGTACTTC
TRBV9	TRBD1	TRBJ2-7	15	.	CASSVAPGQGYEQYF	TGTGCCAGCAGCGTAGCCCCGGGACAGGGTTACGAGCAGTACTTC
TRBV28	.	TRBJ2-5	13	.	CASSLTSWETQYF	TGTGCCAGCAGTTTAACTAGCTGGGAGACCCAGTACTTC
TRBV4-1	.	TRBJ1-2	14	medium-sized	CASSQGRGGYGYTF	TGCGCCAGCAGCCAAGGAAGGGGCGGCTATGGCTACACCTTC
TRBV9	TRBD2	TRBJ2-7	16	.	CASSQEASGASYEQYF	TGTGCCAGCAGCCAAGAGGCTAGCGGGGCCTCCTACGAGCAGTACTTC